These 5 T cell receptor beta chains were all obtained from the same sample, sequenced in a study of graft-versus-host responses after intestinal transplantation. Here immunoSEQ multiplex PCR was the method, and the copy in TCRdb shows in-frame clones only, minus some. There are under 30,000 clones in the sample; roughly 93% occur only once, and 0.53% lies in the top ten. This specimen was PBMCs, taken 18 days after transplant. Source of these receptors: a human patient who received an intestinal transplant, so some T cells may come from the graft donor.

The rearrangement uses TRBV10-1 and TRBJ2-1; 8 bases map to TRBD2. CDR1 is WNHNN, CDR2 SYGVQD, per germline (reference sequence). The CDR3 consists of 14 residues. J gave up 8 bases and V 3 bases, and 6 bases lay outside the gene matches. The CDR3, as DNA: TGCGCCAGCAGTGATCCCGGGGGGGCCGATGAGCAGTTCTTC. Its protein product is CASSDPGGADEQFF.

The rearrangement joins TRBV7-2 to TRBJ1-2; D may be TRBD1 (5 bases). The germline CDR1 and CDR2 sequences are SGHTA and FQGNSA. V was trimmed by 1 base and J by 0 bases, leaving 15 bases between them. The CDR3 extends over 17 amino acids. Here the CDR3 reads CASSLGGTAEANYGYTF. CDR3 nucleotide sequence: TGTGCCAGCAGCTTAGGGGGGACCGCGGAAGCTAACTATGGCTACACCTTC.

The genes are TRBV5-6 and TRBJ1-2, with D unresolved. This CDR3 is built from 12 residues. V dropped 3 bases and J dropped 5 bases, with 8 bases sitting between them. The germline gives CDR1 SGHDT, CDR2 YYEEEE. This chain's CDR3 is CASSSGKYGYTF. The CDR3, as DNA: TGTGCCAGCAGCTCGGGAAAATATGGCTACACCTTC.

This clone was detected only once. CDR3 bases: TGTGCCAGCAGTCCCGGGACAGGGGGCGCCGAGCAGTACTTC. It translates to CASSPGTGGAEQYF. V usage is TRBV6-5 and J usage is TRBJ2-7; 12 bases are shared with TRBD1. Germline-derived CDR1 and CDR2 are MNHEY and SVGAGI. The CDR3 runs to 14 residues. J gave up 6 bases and V 5 bases, and 5 bases lay outside the gene matches.

This rearrangement joins TRBV29-1 to TRBJ1-2; no clear D. In germline, CDR1 is SQVTM, CDR2 ANQGSEA. This CDR3 spans 13 amino acids. Trimming took 2 bases from V and 8 from J, leaving 15 bases between them. In DNA form, the CDR3 reads TGCAGCGTTGAAATAGGACCTCTTGGGGGCTACACCTTC. This gives the protein CSVEIGPLGGYTF.